Described below is a single TCR beta chain sequence and its context. In the same sample, other DNA sequences code for this CDR3. Measured with immunoSEQ multiplex PCR; TCRdb has only the in-frame clones, and not every one. The table includes some 2,500,000 clones, over 85% detected once. This entry belongs to a study of shared clonotypes between healthy human individuals. The CDR3 is made up of 14 amino acids. The V gene's germline CDR1 is KGHSH and CDR2 LQKENI. The germline V and J ends were trimmed by 4 bases and 2 bases, with 9 bases remaining between them. The source of this sequence is a man younger than 35 in good health. Some clones in this sample may be carry-over from other donors' samples. Material for sequencing was naive CD4+ T cells from PBMCs. As for subset: CD45RA+ positively selected. This sequence joins TRBV18 and TRBJ2-1; D is possibly TRBD2 (6 bases). In DNA form, the CDR3 reads TGTGCCAGCTCACTTAGCGGCACCTACAATGAGCAGTTCTTC. Its translation: CASSLSGTYNEQFF.